These 4 T cell receptor beta chains were all obtained from the same sample, sequenced in a study of neurological immune-mediated disorders. MiXCR, run by TCRdb on the 5' RACE reads, gives a single entry per CDR3 protein. The profile shows about 48,000 distinct CDR3 sequences, roughly 23% of them singletons. The sample was PBMCs. The receptor source for this set is a woman aged 70 to 79 in good health.

This clonotype has just a few counts. This chain links TRBV12-3 or TRBV12-4 with TRBJ2-2; possible D gene TRBD1, 6 bases. V lost 0 bases to trimming and J lost 5 bases, with 13 bases between them. This CDR3 has 16 amino acids. CDR3 sequence: CASSLAGTTWTGELFF. CDR3 bases: TGTGCCAGCAGTTTAGCCGGGACAACTTGGACCGGGGAGCTGTTTTTT.

This clonotype was picked up many times. The CDR3 DNA is TGTGCCAGCAGCGAGCGGGAAAGCTCCTACAATGAGCAGTTCTTC. Translating it yields CASSERESSYNEQFF. The rearrangement links TRBV4-2 to TRBJ2-1, with 7 bases fitting TRBD2. The junction had 4 bases not matched to a gene; V was cut back by 5 bases and J by 0 bases. The germline V gene encodes CDR1 LGHNA and CDR2 YNFKEQ. The CDR3 extends over 15 amino acids.

J is TRBJ1-1 and V is TRBV21-1; the DNA was not compared with TRBD1, the D call given in the table. TRBV21-1 is designated a pseudogene. The CDR3 runs to 17 residues. CDR3 coding DNA: TGTGCCAGCACCTCGAAGGGGGGGGAGAGGATGAACACTGAAGCTTTCTTT. Protein sequence: CASTSKGGERMNTEAFF.

This clonotype was observed many times. The chain links TRBV19 to TRBJ1-2, with D hard to call. Trimming removed 5 bases from V and 5 bases from J, with 12 bases in between. Germline assignment: CDR1 LNHDA and CDR2 SQIVND (reference sequence). There are 13 residues in the CDR3. As DNA, the CDR3 is TGTGCCAGTAGTTATCAATCCTCGTATGGCTACACCTTC. The encoded protein is CASSYQSSYGYTF.